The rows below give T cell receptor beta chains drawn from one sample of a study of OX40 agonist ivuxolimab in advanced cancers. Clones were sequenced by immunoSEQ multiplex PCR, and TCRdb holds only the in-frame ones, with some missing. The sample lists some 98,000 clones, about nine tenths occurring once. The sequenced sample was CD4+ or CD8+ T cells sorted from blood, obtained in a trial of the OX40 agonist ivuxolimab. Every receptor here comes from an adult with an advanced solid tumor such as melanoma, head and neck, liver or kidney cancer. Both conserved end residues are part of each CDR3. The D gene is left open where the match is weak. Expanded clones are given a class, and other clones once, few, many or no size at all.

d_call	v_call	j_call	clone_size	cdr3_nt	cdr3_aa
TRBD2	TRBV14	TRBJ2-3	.	TGTGCCAGCAGCCAAGTCTGGCTAGCGGGGGGCTTACATAGCACAGATACGCAGTATTTT	CASSQVWLAGGLHSTDTQYF
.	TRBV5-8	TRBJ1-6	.	TGTGCCAGCAGCTTCCAGGTTTTGAATTCACCCCTCCACTTT	CASSFQVLNSPLHF
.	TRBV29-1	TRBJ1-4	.	TGCAGCGGTCTCGAACAGGGTTTCGGGAAACTGTTTTTT	CSGLEQGFGKLFF
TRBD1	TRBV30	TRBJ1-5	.	TGTGCCTGGAGTCTAACAGGGGCTGGCAATCAGCCCCAGCATTTT	CAWSLTGAGNQPQHF
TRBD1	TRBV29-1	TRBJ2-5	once	TGCAGCGTCACGACAGGGGGGTGGGAGACCCAGTACTTC	CSVTTGGWETQYF
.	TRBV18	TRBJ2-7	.	TGTGCCAGCTCACCGGGTTCGGGCTCCTACGAGCAGTACTTC	CASSPGSGSYEQYF
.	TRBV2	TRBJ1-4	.	TGTGCCAGCAGGGGCGGAGGGAATGAAAAACTGTTTTTT	CASRGGGNEKLFF
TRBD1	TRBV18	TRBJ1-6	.	TGTGCCAGCTCACCATCGACAGGGGTTAGCTCCTATAATTCACCCCTCCACTTT	CASSPSTGVSSYNSPLHF
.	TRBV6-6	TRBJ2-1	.	TGTGCCAGCAGTCGGGACTCTTACAATGAGCAGTTCTTC	CASSRDSYNEQFF
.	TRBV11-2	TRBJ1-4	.	TGTGCCAGCAGCTTCACAGGGATGGGTAATGAAAAACTGTTTTTT	CASSFTGMGNEKLFF
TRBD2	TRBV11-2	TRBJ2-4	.	TGTGCCAGCAGCTCCCGGACTAGCGGGGGGGTCCTAGCCAAAAACATTCAGTACTTC	CASSSRTSGGVLAKNIQYF
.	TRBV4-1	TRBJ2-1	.	TGCGCCAGCAGCCAAGATTCGGTATCCCAGGAGCAGTTCTTC	CASSQDSVSQEQFF
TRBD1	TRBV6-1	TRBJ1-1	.	TGTGCCAGCAGTGGCGGGACAGGCCGCTGGGGTAACACTGAAGCTTTCTTT	CASSGGTGRWGNTEAFF
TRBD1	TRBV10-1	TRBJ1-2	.	TGCGCCAGCAGTTCCGGGACAGGGCGCTATGGCTACACCTTC	CASSSGTGRYGYTF
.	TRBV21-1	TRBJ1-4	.	TGTGCCAGCAGCGGGGTCTCGTATGAGGGGCGCGATGAAAAACTGTTTTTT	CASSGVSYEGRDEKLFF
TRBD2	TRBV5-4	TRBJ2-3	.	TGTGCCAGCAGGAAAATAGCGGGGGGTTCCACAGATACGCAGTATTTT	CASRKIAGGSTDTQYF
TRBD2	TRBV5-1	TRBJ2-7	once	TGCGCCAGCAGCTTGGAAGCGGGGGGGTCCTACGAGCAGTACTTC	CASSLEAGGSYEQYF
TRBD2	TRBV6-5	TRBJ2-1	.	TGTGCCAGCTCGGCGGGGGGGCCCTTCAATGAGCAGTTCTTC	CASSAGGPFNEQFF
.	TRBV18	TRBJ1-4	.	TGTGCCAGCTCACCGAGAGGGGAGAGAAATGAAAAACTGTTTTTT	CASSPRGERNEKLFF
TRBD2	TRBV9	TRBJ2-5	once	TGTGCCAGCAGCGTAGGGCAGGGAGGGGAGACCCAGTACTTC	CASSVGQGGETQYF
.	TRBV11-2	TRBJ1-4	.	TGTGCCAGCAGCTTAGTGAGGGATGGGGAAAAACTGTTTTTT	CASSLVRDGEKLFF
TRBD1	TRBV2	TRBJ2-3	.	TGTGCCAGCAGGACAGGGGGTCTCACAGATACGCAGTATTTT	CASRTGGLTDTQYF
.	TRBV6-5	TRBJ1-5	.	TGTGCCAGCAGATCGAGTGAATGGAGCAATCAGCCCCAGCATTTT	CASRSSEWSNQPQHF
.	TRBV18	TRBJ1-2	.	TGTGCCAGCTCACCCGTGGACGGATCTAACTATGGCTACACCTTC	CASSPVDGSNYGYTF
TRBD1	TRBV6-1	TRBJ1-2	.	TGTGCCAGCAGTTTAGGGGGACAGGAACAGTATGGCTACACCTTC	CASSLGGQEQYGYTF
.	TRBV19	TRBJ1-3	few	TGTGCCAGTCAAGACGGAAGCTCTGGAAACACCATATATTTT	CASQDGSSGNTIYF
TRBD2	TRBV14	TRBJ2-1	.	TGTGCCAGCAGCCGCGGACTAGCGGCTTACAATGAGCAGTTCTTC	CASSRGLAAYNEQFF
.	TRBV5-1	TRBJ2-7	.	TGCGCCAGCAGCTTCGAGTACGGGGGCTACGAGCAGTACTTC	CASSFEYGGYEQYF
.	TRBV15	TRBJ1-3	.	TGTGCCACCAGCAAGCAGGGAACACCTGGAAACACCATATATTTT	CATSKQGTPGNTIYF
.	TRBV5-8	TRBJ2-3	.	TGTGCCAGCAGCTTGGGAGATACGCAGTATTTT	CASSLGDTQYF
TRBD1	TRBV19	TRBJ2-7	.	TGTGCCAGTAGCCCGACAGGGGGAACCTACGAGCAGTACTTC	CASSPTGGTYEQYF
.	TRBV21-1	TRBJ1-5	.	TGTGCCAGCATTCCCCTAGGCCCGGGGCGGAGCAATCAGCCCCAGCATTTT	CASIPLGPGRSNQPQHF
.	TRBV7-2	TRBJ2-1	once	TGTGCCAGCAGCTTAGAAGGGGGGGACTACAATGAGCAGTTCTTC	CASSLEGGDYNEQFF
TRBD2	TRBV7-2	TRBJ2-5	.	TGTGCCAGCAGCTTGGCCCTGGCGGGGGGGCGCGAGACCCAGTACTTC	CASSLALAGGRETQYF
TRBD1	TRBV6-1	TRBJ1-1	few	TGTGCCAGCAGTGACAGAGGACAGGGTCAGCCTGAAGCTTTCTTT	CASSDRGQGQPEAFF
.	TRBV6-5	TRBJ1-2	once	TGTGCCAGCAGTCGCCAAAACTATGGCTACACCTTC	CASSRQNYGYTF
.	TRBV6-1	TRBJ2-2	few	TGTGCCAGCATAACTCGAGGCACCGGGGAGCTGTTTTTT	CASITRGTGELFF
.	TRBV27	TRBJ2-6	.	TGTGCCAGCAGTTCTCACAGCACTGGGGCCAACGTCCTGACTTTC	CASSSHSTGANVLTF
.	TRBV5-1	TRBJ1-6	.	TGCGCCAGCAGCTTGACCGGAGGATATAATAATTCACCCCTCCACTTT	CASSLTGGYNNSPLHF
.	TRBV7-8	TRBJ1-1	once	TGTGCCAGCAGCTTAGCGGGGGGGAACACTGAAGCTTTCTTT	CASSLAGGNTEAFF